These 11 T cell receptor beta chains were sequenced from one sample in a study of shared clonotypes between healthy human individuals (dated by TCRdb to 2018 to 2021). The library was prepared using the immunoSEQ multiplex PCR assay. Held by TCRdb, this immuneACCESS table contains in-frame sequences only and omits some clones. Under half of the omission traces to an unresolved V gene where checked; the cause of the rest is unknown. For this sample the table gives 2.3 million or so clones, of which 90% to 95% were detected only once. Roughly 0.36% of the sample rests with the top ten. The material sequenced was naive CD4+ T cells from PBMCs. In light of the paper, this sample's cell subset or site label describes: CD45RA+ positively selected. These receptor sequences come from a man between 18 and 35 years old in good health. Some clones in this sample may be carry-over from other donors' samples.

The V call is TRBV28, the J call TRBJ2-1, with unresolved D. The CDR3 extends over 13 amino acids. CDR1 is MDHEN, CDR2 SYDVKM, per germline. Between the trimmed V and J ends, which lost 4 bases and 8 bases, there was a span of 12 bases. CDR3 DNA sequence: TGTGCCAGCAGTTCCCCCCGTTTCCATGAGCAGTTCTTC. Translating it yields CASSSPRFHEQFF.

The V gene is TRBV9, the J gene TRBJ2-7; D possibly matches TRBD1 or TRBD2 (5 bases each). The length of the CDR3 is 15 residues. V was trimmed by 1 base and J by 2 bases, leaving 13 bases between them. CDR1 and CDR2 from the germline V gene are SGDLS and YYNGEE. The CDR3 DNA sequence: TGTGCCAGCAGCGTATCTGGGACCCGTGCCTACGAGCAGTACTTC. Translated, it gives CASSVSGTRAYEQYF.

A remark on this clone: In the same sample, other DNA sequences code for this CDR3. This chain connects TRBV6-5 to TRBJ1-6; D unclear. Germline lookup yields CDR1 MNHEY and CDR2 SVGAGI. There are 14 residues in the CDR3. V gave up 2 bases and J gave up 3 bases, with 5 bases separating them. This CDR3 reads CASSYRIYNSPLHF. The DNA for the CDR3 is TGTGCCAGCAGTTACCGCATCTATAATTCACCCCTCCACTTT.

The J gene is TRBJ1-1, the V gene TRBV19; D is possibly TRBD1 (6 bases). The CDR3 totals 17 residues. The ends were cut back, 6 bases at V and 0 bases at J, with 20 bases in the middle. The V gene's germline CDR1 is LNHDA and CDR2 SQIVND (reference sequence). The CDR3 is CASSSDRSTVMNTEAFF. Here the CDR3 DNA reads TGTGCCAGTAGCAGTGACAGGTCCACGGTAATGAACACTGAAGCTTTCTTT.

The chain is built from TRBV7-8 and TRBJ1-1; D gene uncertain. V was clipped by 4 bases and J by 1 base, with 16 bases between them. CDR3 length equals 16 residues. Germline CDR1 and CDR2: SGHVS and FQNEAQ. This chain's CDR3 is CASSSPFRGKNTEAFF. DNA for the CDR3: TGTGCCAGCAGCTCCCCCTTTCGGGGAAAGAACACTGAAGCTTTCTTT.

The chain is built from TRBV20-1 and TRBJ2-5; no reliable D call. CDR1 DFQATT and CDR2 SNEGSKA come from the germline V gene (reference sequence). CDR3 size: 11 residues. The V gene lost 7 bases and the J gene lost 5 bases, with 11 bases spanning the gap. CDR3 DNA sequence: TGCAGTGGTTTGTATCGGGAGACCCAGTACTTC. It is translated as CSGLYRETQYF.

The chain carries TRBV2 and TRBJ1-2; maybe TRBD1 (6 bases). Trimming cost V 2 bases and J 5 bases, with 12 bases left between them. The CDR3 has 14 residues. Germline CDR1 SNHLY, CDR2 FYNNEI. DNA of the CDR3: TGTGCCAGCAGTGAATACAGGGAGAGGTATGGCTACACCTTC. This translates into CASSEYRERYGYTF.

The V and J genes are TRBV5-6 and TRBJ2-7, with D unresolved. Germline-derived CDR1 and CDR2 are SGHDT and YYEEEE. This CDR3 spans 16 amino acids. Trimming removed 2 bases from V and 9 bases from J, with 24 bases in between. The CDR3 here is CASSLFSERRLYLQYF. In nucleotides, the CDR3 is TGTGCCAGCAGCTTATTTTCTGAACGGCGCCTGTATCTGCAGTACTTC. Full variable domain (missing parts from reference TRBV5-6 and TRBJ2-7): DAGVTQSPTHLIKTRGQQVTLRCSPKSGHDTVSWYQQALGQGPQFIFQYYEEEERQRGNFPDRFSGHQFPNYSSELNVNALLLGDSALYLCASSLFSERRLYLQYFGPGTRLTVT.

J is TRBJ2-1 and V is TRBV7-3; no clear D. V lost 2 bases, J lost 0 bases, and 8 bases lay in between. Per germline, CDR1 SGHTA and CDR2 FQGTGA. The CDR3 totals 15 residues. CDR3 DNA: TGTGCCAGCAGCTTACAGTCAGGCTCCTACAATGAGCAGTTCTTC. This translates into CASSLQSGSYNEQFF.

This sequence joins TRBV7-2 and TRBJ2-3; possible D gene TRBD2, 5 bases. Germline CDR1 reads SGHTA; CDR2 reads FQGNSA. The CDR3 extends over 12 amino acids. V was trimmed by 11 bases and J by 1 base, leaving 10 bases between them. In DNA form, the CDR3 reads TGTGCCCGGGTCGGGGGCACAGATACGCAGTATTTT. Translation gives CARVGGTDTQYF.

The CDR3 sequence: CASSLGNGGETQYF. Written as DNA, the CDR3 is TGCGCCAGCAGCTTGGGTAACGGTGGTGAGACCCAGTACTTC. V gene TRBV5-1 combines with J gene TRBJ2-5; unclear D gene. The CDR3 length is 14 residues. The germline V gene has CDR1 SGHRS and CDR2 YFSETQ. The germline V and J ends were trimmed by 0 bases and 5 bases, with 11 bases remaining between them.